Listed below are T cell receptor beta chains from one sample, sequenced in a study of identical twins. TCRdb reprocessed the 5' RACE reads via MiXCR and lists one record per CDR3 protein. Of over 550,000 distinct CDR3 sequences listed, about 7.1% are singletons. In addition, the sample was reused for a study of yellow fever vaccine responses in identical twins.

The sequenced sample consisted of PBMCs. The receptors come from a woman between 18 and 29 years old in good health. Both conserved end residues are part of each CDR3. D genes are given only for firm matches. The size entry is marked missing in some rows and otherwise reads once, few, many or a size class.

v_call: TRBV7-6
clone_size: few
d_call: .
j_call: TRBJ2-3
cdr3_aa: CASSFPTDTQYF
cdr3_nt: TGTGCCAGCAGCTTTCCCACAGATACGCAGTATTTT

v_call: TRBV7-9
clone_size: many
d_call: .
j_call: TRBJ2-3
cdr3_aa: CASSSGRPGQDPNTQYF
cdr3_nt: TGTGCCAGCAGCTCCGGACGGCCGGGCCAGGACCCGAATACGCAGTATTTT

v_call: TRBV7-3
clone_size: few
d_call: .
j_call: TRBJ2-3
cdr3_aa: CASSALGGASTDTQYF
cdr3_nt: TGTGCCAGCAGCGCCTTAGGAGGGGCTAGCACAGATACGCAGTATTTT

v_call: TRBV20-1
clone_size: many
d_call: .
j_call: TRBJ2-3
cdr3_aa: CSALRWGDTQYF
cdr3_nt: TGCAGTGCTCTAAGATGGGGAGATACGCAGTATTTT

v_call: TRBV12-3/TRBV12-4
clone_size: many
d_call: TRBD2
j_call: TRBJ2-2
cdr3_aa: CASSPGLGNTGELFF
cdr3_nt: TGTGCCAGCAGCCCCGGACTAGGGAACACCGGGGAGCTGTTTTTT

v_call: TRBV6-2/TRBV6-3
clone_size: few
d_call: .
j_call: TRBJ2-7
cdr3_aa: CASSWTDRYEQYF
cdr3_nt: TGTGCCAGCAGTTGGACAGACCGCTACGAGCAGTACTTC

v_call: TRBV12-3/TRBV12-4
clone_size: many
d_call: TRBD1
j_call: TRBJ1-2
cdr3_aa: CASSTLGQGSYGYTF
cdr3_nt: TGTGCCAGCAGTACGCTGGGACAGGGTAGCTATGGCTACACCTTC

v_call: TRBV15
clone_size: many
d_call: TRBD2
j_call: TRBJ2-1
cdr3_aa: CATQDGLAGGKSNEQFF
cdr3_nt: TGTGCCACTCAGGACGGACTAGCGGGAGGGAAAAGCAATGAGCAGTTCTTC

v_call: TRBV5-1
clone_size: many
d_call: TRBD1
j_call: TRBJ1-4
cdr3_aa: CASSVTGGNEKLFF
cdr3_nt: TGCGCCAGCAGCGTGACAGGGGGGAATGAAAAACTGTTTTTT

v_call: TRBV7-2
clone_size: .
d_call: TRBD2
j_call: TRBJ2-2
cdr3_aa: CASSLAMGLAGGPTGELFF
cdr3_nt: TGTGCCAGCAGCTTAGCAATGGGACTAGCGGGAGGACCCACCGGGGAGCTGTTTTTT

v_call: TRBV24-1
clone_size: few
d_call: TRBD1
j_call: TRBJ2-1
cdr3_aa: CATSDLNRGSYNEQFF
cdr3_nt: TGTGCCACCAGTGATTTGAACAGGGGATCCTACAATGAGCAGTTCTTC

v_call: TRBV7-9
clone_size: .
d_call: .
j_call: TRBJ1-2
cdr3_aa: CASSFIREDAYTF
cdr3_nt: TGTGCCAGCAGCTTTATCAGGGAGGATGCCTACACCTTC

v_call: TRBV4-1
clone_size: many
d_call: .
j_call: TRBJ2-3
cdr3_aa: CASSQEGGTDTQYF
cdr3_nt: TGCGCCAGCAGCCAAGAGGGAGGTACAGATACGCAGTATTTT

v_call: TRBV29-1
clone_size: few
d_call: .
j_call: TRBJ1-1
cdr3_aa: CSVEEGGVNTEAFF
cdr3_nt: TGCAGCGTTGAAGAAGGGGGGGTGAACACTGAAGCTTTCTTT

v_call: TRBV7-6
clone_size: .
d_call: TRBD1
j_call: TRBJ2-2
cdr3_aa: CASSSTPGQGTGELFF
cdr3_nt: TGTGCCAGCAGCTCCACACCCGGACAGGGGACCGGGGAGCTGTTTTTT

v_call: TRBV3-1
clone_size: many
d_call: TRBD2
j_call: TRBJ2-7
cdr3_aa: CASSQDPAGVTEQYF
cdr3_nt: TGTGCCAGCAGCCAAGATCCAGCGGGAGTAACCGAGCAGTACTTC

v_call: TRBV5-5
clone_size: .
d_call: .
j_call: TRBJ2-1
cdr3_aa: CAISPRLVPEQFF
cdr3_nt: TGTGCCATCAGCCCCAGACTGGTCCCTGAGCAGTTCTTC

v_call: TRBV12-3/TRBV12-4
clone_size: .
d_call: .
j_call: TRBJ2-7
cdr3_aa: CASRGSISYEQYF
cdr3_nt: TGTGCCAGCAGGGGGAGTATCTCCTACGAGCAGTACTTC

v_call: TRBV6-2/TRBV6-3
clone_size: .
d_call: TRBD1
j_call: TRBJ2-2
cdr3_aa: CASRTPGQGNTGELFF
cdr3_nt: TGTGCCAGCAGAACCCCGGGACAGGGAAACACCGGGGAGCTGTTTTTT

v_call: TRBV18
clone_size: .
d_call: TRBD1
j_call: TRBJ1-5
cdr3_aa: CASSPRRGVFWPQHF
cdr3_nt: TGTGCCAGCTCACCCCGCAGGGGGGTTTTTTGGCCCCAGCATTTT

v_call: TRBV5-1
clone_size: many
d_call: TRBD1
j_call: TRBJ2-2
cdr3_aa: CASSLPTGSGELFF
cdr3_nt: TGCGCCAGCAGCTTACCGACAGGGTCCGGGGAGCTGTTTTTT

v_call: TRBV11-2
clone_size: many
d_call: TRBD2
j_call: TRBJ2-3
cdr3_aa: CASSTSGSHTDTQYF
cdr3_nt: TGTGCCAGCAGCACTAGCGGGTCCCACACAGATACGCAGTATTTT

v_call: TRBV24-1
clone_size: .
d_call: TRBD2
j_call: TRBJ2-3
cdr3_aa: CATSDRLAGGHRTDTQYF
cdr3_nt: TGTGCCACCAGTGATCGGCTAGCGGGCGGGCACCGCACAGATACGCAGTATTTT

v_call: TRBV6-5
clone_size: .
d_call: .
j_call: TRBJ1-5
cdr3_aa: CASSYSILQPQHF
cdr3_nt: TGTGCCAGCAGTTACTCGATTTTGCAGCCCCAGCATTTT

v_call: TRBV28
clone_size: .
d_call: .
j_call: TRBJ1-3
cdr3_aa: CASSRETGLGNTIYF
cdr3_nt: TGTGCCAGCAGCCGCGAAACAGGGCTTGGAAACACCATATATTTT

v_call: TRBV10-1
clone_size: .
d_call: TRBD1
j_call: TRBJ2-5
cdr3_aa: CASSATGVETQYF
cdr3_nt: TGCGCCAGCAGTGCTACAGGGGTGGAGACCCAGTACTTC

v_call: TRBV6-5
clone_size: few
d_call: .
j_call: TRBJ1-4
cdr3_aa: CASSYEPKRERVNEKLFF
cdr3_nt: TGTGCCAGCAGTTACGAGCCGAAAAGAGAGAGGGTCAATGAAAAACTGTTTTTT

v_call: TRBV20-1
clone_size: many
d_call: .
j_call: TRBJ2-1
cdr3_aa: CSAKSSYNEQFF
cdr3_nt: TGCAGTGCTAAAAGCTCCTACAATGAGCAGTTCTTC

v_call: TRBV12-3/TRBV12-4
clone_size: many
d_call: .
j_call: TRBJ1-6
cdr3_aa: CASSGGGFSYNSPLHF
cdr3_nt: TGTGCCAGCAGCGGTGGCGGGTTCTCCTATAATTCACCCCTCCACTTT

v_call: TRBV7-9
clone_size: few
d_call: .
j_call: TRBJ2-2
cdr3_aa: CASSPPSGAFTGELFF
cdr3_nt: TGTGCCAGCAGCCCCCCAAGCGGAGCCTTCACCGGGGAGCTGTTTTTT

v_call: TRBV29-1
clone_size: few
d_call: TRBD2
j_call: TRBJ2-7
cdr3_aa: CSVASGSYEQYF
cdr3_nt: TGCAGCGTTGCTAGCGGGAGCTACGAGCAGTACTTC

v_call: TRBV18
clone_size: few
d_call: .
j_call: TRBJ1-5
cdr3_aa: CASSPSEGGNQPQHF
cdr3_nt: TGTGCCAGCTCACCGTCCGAGGGGGGCAATCAGCCCCAGCATTTT

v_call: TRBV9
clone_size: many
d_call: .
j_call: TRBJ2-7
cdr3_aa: CASSVEPGEAAGYGQYF
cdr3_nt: TGTGCCAGCAGCGTAGAGCCAGGGGAGGCGGCGGGGTACGGGCAGTACTTC

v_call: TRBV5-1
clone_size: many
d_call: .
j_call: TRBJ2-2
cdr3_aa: CASSLTDRNTGELFF
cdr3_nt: TGCGCCAGCAGCTTAACGGACAGAAACACCGGGGAGCTGTTTTTT

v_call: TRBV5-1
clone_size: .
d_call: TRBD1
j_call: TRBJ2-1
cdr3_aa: CASSLAPGGYYNEQFF
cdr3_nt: TGCGCCAGCAGCTTGGCCCCAGGGGGCTACTACAATGAGCAGTTCTTC

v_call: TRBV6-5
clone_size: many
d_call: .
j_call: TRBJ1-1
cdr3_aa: CASSYEDRFENTEAFF
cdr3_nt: TGTGCCAGCAGTTACGAGGACCGGTTTGAGAACACTGAAGCTTTCTTT

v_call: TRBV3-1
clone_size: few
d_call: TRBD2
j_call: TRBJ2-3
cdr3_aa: CASSQEFGGGGVTDTQYF
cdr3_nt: TGTGCCAGCAGCCAAGAGTTCGGGGGGGGAGGCGTCACAGATACGCAGTATTTT

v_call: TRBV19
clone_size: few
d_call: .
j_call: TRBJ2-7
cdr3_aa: CASSIGRDSTYEQYF
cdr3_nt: TGTGCCAGTAGTATAGGCAGAGACAGTACCTACGAGCAGTACTTC

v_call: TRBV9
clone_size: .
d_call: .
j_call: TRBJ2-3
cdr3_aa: CASSVGIAVVTDTQYF
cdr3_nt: TGTGCCAGCAGCGTAGGAATAGCTGTAGTAACGGATACGCAGTATTTT

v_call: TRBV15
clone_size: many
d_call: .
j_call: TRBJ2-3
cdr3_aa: CATSTVEGVVTDTQYF
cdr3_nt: TGTGCCACCAGCACCGTGGAAGGGGTTGTGACAGATACGCAGTATTTT

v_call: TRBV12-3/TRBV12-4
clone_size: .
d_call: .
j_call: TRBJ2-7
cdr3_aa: CASSLDRGAEQYF
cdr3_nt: TGTGCCAGCAGTCTGGACCGGGGGGCCGAGCAGTACTTC

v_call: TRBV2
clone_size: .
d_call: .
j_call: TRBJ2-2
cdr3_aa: CASSEGSAGLYTGELFF
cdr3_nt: TGTGCCAGCAGTGAGGGCTCCGCCGGGCTCTACACCGGGGAGCTGTTTTTT

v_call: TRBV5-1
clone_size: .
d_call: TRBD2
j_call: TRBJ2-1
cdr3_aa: CASSLFGTSGSPQFF
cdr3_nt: TGCGCCAGCAGCCTCTTCGGGACTAGCGGGAGCCCGCAGTTCTTC

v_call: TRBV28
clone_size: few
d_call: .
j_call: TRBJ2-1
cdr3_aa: CASSFGGGRSGQFF
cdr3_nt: TGTGCCAGCAGTTTTGGAGGGGGGAGATCCGGGCAGTTCTTC

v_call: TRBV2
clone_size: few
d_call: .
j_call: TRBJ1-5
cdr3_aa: CASTPQGLNQPQHF
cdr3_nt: TGTGCCAGCACCCCCCAGGGCCTCAATCAGCCCCAGCATTTT

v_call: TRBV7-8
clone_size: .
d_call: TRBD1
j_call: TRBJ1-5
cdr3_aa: CASSLSGGDSNQPQHF
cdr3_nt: TGTGCCAGCAGCTTATCAGGGGGCGATAGCAATCAGCCCCAGCATTTT